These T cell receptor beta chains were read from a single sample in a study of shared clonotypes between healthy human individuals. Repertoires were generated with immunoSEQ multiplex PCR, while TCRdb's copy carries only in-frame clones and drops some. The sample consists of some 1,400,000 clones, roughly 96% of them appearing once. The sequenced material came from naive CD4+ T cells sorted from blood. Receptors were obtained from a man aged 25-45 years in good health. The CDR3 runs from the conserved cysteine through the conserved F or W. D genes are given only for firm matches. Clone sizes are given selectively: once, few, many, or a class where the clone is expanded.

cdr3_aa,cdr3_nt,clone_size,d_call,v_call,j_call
CASSYLSGGQGYGYTF,TGTGCCAGTAGCTACCTTTCCGGGGGGCAAGGATATGGCTACACCTTC,-,-,TRBV19,TRBJ1-2
CASSLGGSTREQYF,TGTGCCAGCAGCTTAGGGGGGAGCACGCGGGAGCAGTACTTC,-,-,TRBV7-2,TRBJ2-7
CASSQTGMANIQYF,TGTGCCAGCAGCCAAACAGGTATGGCGAACATTCAGTACTTC,-,-,TRBV9,TRBJ2-4
CASSFVSGSGEQFF,TGTGCCAGCAGCTTTGTCTCAGGGAGCGGTGAGCAGTTCTTC,-,-,TRBV11-2,TRBJ2-1
CATSRAQPDTQYF,TGTGCCACCAGCAGAGCGCAGCCAGATACGCAGTATTTT,-,-,TRBV15,TRBJ2-3
CASSLRNQPQHF,TGTGCCAGCAGCCTACGGAATCAGCCCCAGCATTTT,-,-,TRBV6-5,TRBJ1-5
CASEQGTEAFF,TGTGCCAGCGAACAGGGGACTGAAGCTTTCTTT,-,TRBD1,TRBV28,TRBJ1-1
CASSFPAGTGGSEQYF,TGTGCCAGCAGTTTCCCCGCCGGGACAGGGGGCAGCGAGCAGTACTTC,-,TRBD1,TRBV28,TRBJ2-7
CASSSNGPPLEQYF,TGTGCCAGCAGTAGTAACGGACCCCCCCTCGAGCAGTACTTC,-,-,TRBV28,TRBJ2-7
CASGSERGPYNEQFF,TGTGCTAGTGGTTCCGAGCGAGGCCCTTACAATGAGCAGTTCTTC,once,-,TRBV12-5,TRBJ2-1
CAISESGDRSANTGELFF,TGTGCCATCAGTGAGTCAGGGGACAGGAGCGCGAACACCGGGGAGCTGTTTTTT,-,TRBD1,TRBV10-3,TRBJ2-2
CASSEFTSVLVEQFF,TGTGCCAGCAGTGAATTCACTAGCGTGCTCGTTGAGCAGTTCTTC,once,TRBD2,TRBV6-1,TRBJ2-1
CASTSTGGYTEAFF,TGTGCCAGCACCTCGACGGGGGGTTATACTGAAGCTTTCTTT,-,-,TRBV6-5,TRBJ1-1
CASSLPDGLRETQYF,TGTGCCAGCAGCTTGCCCGACGGGCTGAGAGAGACCCAGTACTTC,-,-,TRBV5-4,TRBJ2-5
CASSEAGTGKAGELFF,TGTGCCAGCAGTGAAGCCGGGACAGGGAAGGCCGGGGAGCTGTTTTTT,-,TRBD1,TRBV25-1,TRBJ2-2
CASSLFRGPGYGYTF,TGTGCCAGCAGCTTGTTCAGGGGACCTGGCTATGGCTACACCTTC,-,-,TRBV5-5,TRBJ1-2
CATSLGQNYEQYF,TGTGCCACCAGCCTTGGGCAGAATTACGAGCAGTACTTC,-,-,TRBV15,TRBJ2-7
CASSLGQSYEQYF,TGCGCCAGCAGCTTGGGACAGTCCTACGAGCAGTACTTC,-,-,TRBV5-1,TRBJ2-7
CASSLATVAGGPKFHEQFF,TGTGCCAGCAGCTTAGCTACGGTAGCGGGAGGGCCTAAGTTCCATGAGCAGTTCTTC,-,TRBD2,TRBV7-8,TRBJ2-1